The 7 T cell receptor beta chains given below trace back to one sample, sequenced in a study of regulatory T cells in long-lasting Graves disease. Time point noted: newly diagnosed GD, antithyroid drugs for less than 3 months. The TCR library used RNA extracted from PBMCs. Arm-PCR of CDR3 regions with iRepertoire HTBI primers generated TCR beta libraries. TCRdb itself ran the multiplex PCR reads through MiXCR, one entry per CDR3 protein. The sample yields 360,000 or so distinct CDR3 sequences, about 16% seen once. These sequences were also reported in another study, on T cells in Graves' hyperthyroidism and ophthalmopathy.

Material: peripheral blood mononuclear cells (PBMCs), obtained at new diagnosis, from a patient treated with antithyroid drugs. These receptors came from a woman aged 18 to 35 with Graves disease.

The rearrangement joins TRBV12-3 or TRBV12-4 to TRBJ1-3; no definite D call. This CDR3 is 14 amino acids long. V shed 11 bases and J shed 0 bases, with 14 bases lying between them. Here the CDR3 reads CAGISERSGNTIYF. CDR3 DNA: TGTGCCGGAATCAGTGAACGCTCTGGAAACACCATATATTTT.

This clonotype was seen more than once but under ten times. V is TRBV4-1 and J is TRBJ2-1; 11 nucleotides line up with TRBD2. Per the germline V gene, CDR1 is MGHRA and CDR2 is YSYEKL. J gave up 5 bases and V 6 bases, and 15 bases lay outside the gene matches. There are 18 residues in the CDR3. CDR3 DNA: TGCGCCAGCAGACCCAAACCCCGCGGGACTAGCGGTAACAATGAGCAGTTCTTC. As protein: CASRPKPRGTSGNNEQFF.

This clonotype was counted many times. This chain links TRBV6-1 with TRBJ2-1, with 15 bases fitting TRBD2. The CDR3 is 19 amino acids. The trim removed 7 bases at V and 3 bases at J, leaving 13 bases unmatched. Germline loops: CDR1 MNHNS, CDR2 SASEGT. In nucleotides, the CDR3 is TGTGCCAGCACCGGGATCTCGAGGACTAGCGGGAGGGGCTACAATGAGCAGTTCTTC. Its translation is CASTGISRTSGRGYNEQFF.

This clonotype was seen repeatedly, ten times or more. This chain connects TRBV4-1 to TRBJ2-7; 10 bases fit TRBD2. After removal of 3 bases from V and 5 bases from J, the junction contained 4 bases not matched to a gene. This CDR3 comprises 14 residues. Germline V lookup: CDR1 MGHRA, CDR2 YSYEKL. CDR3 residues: CASSQGLALNEQYF. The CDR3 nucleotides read TGCGCCAGCAGCCAGGGACTAGCGTTGAACGAGCAGTACTTC.

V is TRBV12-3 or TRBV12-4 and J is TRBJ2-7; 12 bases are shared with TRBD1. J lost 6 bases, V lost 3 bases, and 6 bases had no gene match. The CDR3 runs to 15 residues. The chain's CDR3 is CASSLLGQGASEQYF. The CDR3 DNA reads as TGTGCCAGCAGTTTGCTGGGACAGGGGGCCAGCGAGCAGTACTTC.

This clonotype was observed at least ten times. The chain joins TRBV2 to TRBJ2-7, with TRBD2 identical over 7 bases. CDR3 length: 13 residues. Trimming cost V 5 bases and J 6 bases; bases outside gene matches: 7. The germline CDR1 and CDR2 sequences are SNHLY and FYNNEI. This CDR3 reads CASSLGPGGEQYF. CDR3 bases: TGTGCCAGCAGTTTAGGTCCGGGGGGCGAGCAGTACTTC.

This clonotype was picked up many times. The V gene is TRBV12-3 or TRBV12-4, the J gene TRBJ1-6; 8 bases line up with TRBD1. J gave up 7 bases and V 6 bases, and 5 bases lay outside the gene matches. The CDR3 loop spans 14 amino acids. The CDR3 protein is CASRDRGVNSPLHF. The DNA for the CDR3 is TGTGCCAGCAGAGACAGGGGAGTGAATTCACCCCTCCACTTT.